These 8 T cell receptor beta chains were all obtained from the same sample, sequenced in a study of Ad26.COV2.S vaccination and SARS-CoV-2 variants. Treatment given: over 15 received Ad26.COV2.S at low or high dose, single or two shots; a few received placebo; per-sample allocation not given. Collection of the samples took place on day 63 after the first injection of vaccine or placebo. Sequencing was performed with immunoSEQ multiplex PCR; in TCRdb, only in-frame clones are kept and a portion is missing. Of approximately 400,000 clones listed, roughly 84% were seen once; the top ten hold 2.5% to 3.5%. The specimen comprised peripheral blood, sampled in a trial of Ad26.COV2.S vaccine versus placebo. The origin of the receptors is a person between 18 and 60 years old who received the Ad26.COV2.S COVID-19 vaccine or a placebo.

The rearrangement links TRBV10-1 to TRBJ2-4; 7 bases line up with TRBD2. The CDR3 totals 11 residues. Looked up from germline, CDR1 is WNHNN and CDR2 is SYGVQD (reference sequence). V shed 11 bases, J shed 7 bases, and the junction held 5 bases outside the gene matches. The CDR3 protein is CAAGVGNIQYF. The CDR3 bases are TGCGCCGCGGGAGTCGGGAACATTCAGTACTTC.

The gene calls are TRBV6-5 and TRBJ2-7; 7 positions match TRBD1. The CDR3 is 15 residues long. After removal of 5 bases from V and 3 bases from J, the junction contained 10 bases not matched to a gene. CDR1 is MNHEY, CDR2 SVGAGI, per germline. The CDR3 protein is CASSKTGQFGYEQYF. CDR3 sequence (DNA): TGTGCCAGCAGTAAGACAGGGCAGTTCGGCTACGAGCAGTACTTC.

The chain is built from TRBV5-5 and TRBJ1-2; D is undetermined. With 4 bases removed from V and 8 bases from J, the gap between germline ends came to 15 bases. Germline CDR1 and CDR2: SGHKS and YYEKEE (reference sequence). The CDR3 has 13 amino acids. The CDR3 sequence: CASSGSSGWGYTF. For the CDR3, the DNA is TGTGCCAGCAGCGGCTCTTCGGGATGGGGCTACACCTTC.

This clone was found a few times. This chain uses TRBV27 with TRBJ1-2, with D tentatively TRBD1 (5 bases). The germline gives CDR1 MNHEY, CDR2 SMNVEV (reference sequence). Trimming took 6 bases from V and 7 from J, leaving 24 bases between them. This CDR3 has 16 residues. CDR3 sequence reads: CASSPVEATRVGGYTF. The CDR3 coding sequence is TGTGCCAGCAGCCCGGTTGAGGCAACCAGGGTCGGTGGCTACACCTTC.

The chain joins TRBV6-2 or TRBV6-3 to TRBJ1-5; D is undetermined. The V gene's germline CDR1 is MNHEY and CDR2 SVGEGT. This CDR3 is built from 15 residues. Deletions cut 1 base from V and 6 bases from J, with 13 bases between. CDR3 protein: CASSYLPTPPQPQHF. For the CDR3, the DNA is TGTGCCAGCAGTTACTTGCCCACACCCCCTCAGCCCCAGCATTTT.

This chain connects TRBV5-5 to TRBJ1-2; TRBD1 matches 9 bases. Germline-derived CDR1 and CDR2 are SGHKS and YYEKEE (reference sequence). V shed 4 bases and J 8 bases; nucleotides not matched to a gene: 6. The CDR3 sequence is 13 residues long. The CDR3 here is CASSQQGARGYTF. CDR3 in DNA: TGTGCCAGCAGCCAACAGGGGGCGAGGGGCTACACCTTC.

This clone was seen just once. CDR3 bases: TGTGCCAGCAGCCCATTGACAGGGCCGGGTGAGCAGTTCTTC. This codes for CASSPLTGPGEQFF. This chain uses TRBV13 with TRBJ2-1, with 7 bases identical to TRBD1. Germline assignment: CDR1 PRHDT and CDR2 FYEKMQ (reference sequence). V shed 5 bases and J 9 bases; nucleotides not matched to a gene: 10. The CDR3 has 14 amino acids.

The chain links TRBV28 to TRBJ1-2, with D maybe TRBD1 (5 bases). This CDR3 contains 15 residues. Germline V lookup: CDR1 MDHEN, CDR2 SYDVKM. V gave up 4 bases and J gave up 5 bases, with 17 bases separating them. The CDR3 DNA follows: TGTGCCAGCAGTTCTCCGGGCGAGGGGTTATATGGCTACACCTTC. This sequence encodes CASSSPGEGLYGYTF.